This is a list of T cell receptor beta chains from one sample in a study of blood T cells in healthy people across ages. MiXCR, run by TCRdb on the 5' RACE reads, gives a single entry per CDR3 protein. Of 1.4 million or so distinct CDR3 sequences in the sample, 35% to 45% are singletons; the top ten hold roughly 3.7%. The sequencing sample was made of blood. These receptors originate from a woman under 30 in good health. CDR3s include the opening cysteine and the closing phenylalanine or tryptophan. The order of the fields is J gene, CDR3 length, clone size, D gene, V gene, CDR3 DNA, CDR3 protein. The D gene is left open where the match is weak. Some rows mark clone size as missing; the rest say once, few, many or name a class of expanded clone.

TRBJ2-3,17,NA,NA,TRBV5-1,TGCGCCAGCAGCTTGGTGGAGGTCGTTAAAGGGGCAGATACGCAGTATTTT,CASSLVEVVKGADTQYF
TRBJ2-4,14,few,NA,TRBV7-8,TGTGCCAGCAGCTCCCCTGACAGGGAGGACATTCAGTACTTC,CASSSPDREDIQYF
TRBJ2-3,16,NA,TRBD1,TRBV7-8,TGTGCCAGCAGCTTAGCCGGGACAGGGGGCCGAAATACGCAGTATTTT,CASSLAGTGGRNTQYF
TRBJ1-4,16,NA,TRBD1,TRBV11-2,TGTGCCAGCAGCTTAGGACAGGGCGGCTTCAATGAAAAACTGTTTTTT,CASSLGQGGFNEKLFF
TRBJ1-4,14,few,TRBD1,TRBV27,TGTGCCAGCAGCTTAAGGGACAGGTCTGAAAAACTGTTTTTT,CASSLRDRSEKLFF
TRBJ2-1,16,once,NA,TRBV28,TGTGCCAGCAGTTTATCCTTTTGGGGTTCGCAAACTGAGCAGTTCTTC,CASSLSFWGSQTEQFF
TRBJ2-1,16,NA,TRBD2,TRBV20-1,TGCAGTGTTCGCCCAGGACGCGGGAGAGCCTACAATGAGCAGTTCTTC,CSVRPGRGRAYNEQFF
TRBJ1-5,15,NA,NA,TRBV2,TGTGCCAGCAGCAACCGGGGGTTCGGGGTAAAGCCCCAGCATTTT,CASSNRGFGVKPQHF
TRBJ2-5,14,NA,NA,TRBV12-5,TGTGCTAGTGCCTACAACGCGGGGTCAGAGACCCAGTACTTC,CASAYNAGSETQYF
TRBJ2-1,14,few,NA,TRBV4-2,TGTGCCAGCAGCCAAGAGGGCACCCACAATGAGCAGTTCTTC,CASSQEGTHNEQFF
TRBJ1-5,14,NA,NA,TRBV7-2,TGTGCCAGCAGAGCAGGGGCGGACAATCAGCCCCAGCATTTT,CASRAGADNQPQHF
TRBJ2-1,15,few,TRBD1,TRBV5-1,TGCGCCAGCAGCATGGGGACAGGGGGATACAATGAGCAGTTCTTC,CASSMGTGGYNEQFF
TRBJ1-6,15,once,NA,TRBV3-1,TGTGCCAGCAGCCAAGTGAGGCGGGGGAATTCACCCCTCCACTTT,CASSQVRRGNSPLHF
TRBJ1-2,15,NA,NA,TRBV4-1,TGCGCCAGCAGCCAACAAACTGGGGGCAGGTTTGGCTACACCTTC,CASSQQTGGRFGYTF
TRBJ2-7,14,NA,TRBD2,TRBV6-1,TGTGCCAGCGGGACTAGCGGGAGGGGGAATGAGCAGTACTTC,CASGTSGRGNEQYF
TRBJ1-5,15,NA,NA,TRBV27,TGTGCCAGCAGCCTGGGGTTGGGTCTGGATCAGCCCCAGCATTTT,CASSLGLGLDQPQHF
TRBJ1-5,12,few,NA,TRBV27,TGTGCCAGCGGATCTAGCAATCAGCCCCAGCATTTT,CASGSSNQPQHF
TRBJ2-1,15,few,NA,TRBV20-1,TGCAGTGCTAGAGTCAAAGGACTATCCCGACAGGAGCAGTTCTTC,CSARVKGLSRQEQFF
TRBJ1-5,14,few,NA,TRBV7-2,TGTGCCAGCAGCTTAGATCGGAAAAATCAGCCCCAGCATTTT,CASSLDRKNQPQHF
TRBJ1-5,17,NA,TRBD1,TRBV2,TGTGCCAGCCTTCCCGACAGGGGAAGGGGCAGCAATCAGCCCCAGCATTTT,CASLPDRGRGSNQPQHF
TRBJ1-1,15,once,NA,TRBV5-1,TGCGCCAGCAGCTTGGCCTGGCAAGGGAACACTGAAGCTTTCTTT,CASSLAWQGNTEAFF
TRBJ2-1,16,few,NA,TRBV9,TGTGCCAGCAGCGTAGACCCCCCCGAGAGCTACAATGAGCAGTTCTTC,CASSVDPPESYNEQFF
TRBJ2-7,15,NA,TRBD2,TRBV3-1,TGTGCCAGCAGCTCGAGACTAGCGGCGGCCTACGAGCAGTACTTC,CASSSRLAAAYEQYF
TRBJ1-5,15,NA,NA,TRBV5-1,TGCGCCAGCAGCCGTGGAGGGGGTAGCAATCAGCCCCAGCATTTT,CASSRGGGSNQPQHF
TRBJ2-1,15,NA,NA,TRBV7-8,TGTGTCAGCAGCCCATTAGTCCAATCCTACAATGGGCAGTTCTTC,CVSSPLVQSYNGQFF
TRBJ2-1,11,once,TRBD1,TRBV12-3/TRBV12-4,TGTGCCAGCAGCACAGGGGGCGGGCAGTTCTTC,CASSTGGGQFF